This T cell receptor beta chain was observed in a study of cytomegalovirus exposure and HLA in healthy donors. Study-wide points: One variant, a missense change in DCLRE1C, was linked in a later analysis to TCR beta V- and J-gene trimming.

Regarding donors, all were healthy bone marrow donors. The PCR ran on 60 Vbeta and 13 Jbeta primers. Method: immunoSEQ multiplex PCR; TCRdb's copy keeps in-frame clones and lacks some. The top ten hold 4% to 5.5% of the sample, which has roughly 88,000 clones, about three quarters seen once. A remark on this clone: What it binds is not known.

Trimming left V 4 bases short and J 4 bases short, with 14 bases between. The germline CDR1 and CDR2 sequences are SGHKS and YYEKEE (reference sequence). CDR3 size: 14 residues. This rearrangement joins TRBV5-5 to TRBJ1-2; no clear D. The sequence derives from a man aged 30 to 45 in good health and CMV-seropositive. Material: PBMCs. This CDR3 reads CASSLSGDPYGYTF. DNA for the CDR3: TGTGCCAGCAGCCTGTCCGGGGATCCCTATGGCTACACCTTC.